This passage covers 14 T cell receptor beta chains from one sample sequenced in a study of T cells in localized non-small cell lung cancer. Only in-frame clones appear in the TCRdb table, and some are missing; sequencing was by immunoSEQ multiplex PCR. The sample lists about 40,000 clones; around 81% were seen once. The sample was peripheral blood mononuclear cells, taken before any cancer treatment. The receptor source for this set is a male donor aged 60 or older with stage II lung adenocarcinoma.

The chain uses TRBV15 and TRBJ1-5; 9 positions match TRBD1. This CDR3 is 15 amino acids long. Germline values: CDR1 LNHNV, CDR2 YYDKDF (reference sequence). The ends lost 3 bases at V and 3 bases at J; junction bases unmatched: 3. This CDR3 is CATSSRTGANQPQHF. DNA of the CDR3: TGTGCCACCAGCAGCCGGACAGGGGCCAATCAGCCCCAGCATTTT. Combining the CDR3 with reference TRBV15 and TRBJ1-5 gives the whole variable domain DAMVIQNPRYQVTQFGKPVTLSCSQTLNHNVMYWYQQKSSQAPKLLFHYYDKDFNNEADTPDNFQSRRPNTSFCFLDIRSPGLGDTAMYLCATSSRTGANQPQHFGDGTRLSIL.

This chain joins TRBV5-1 and TRBJ2-3, with 12 bases lining up with TRBD1. V shed 0 bases, J shed 4 bases, and the junction held 6 bases outside the gene matches. Germline V lookup: CDR1 SGHRS, CDR2 YFSETQ. CDR3 size: 17 residues. The CDR3 region is CASSLAMGTGGADTQYF. The CDR3 DNA reads as TGCGCCAGCAGCTTGGCCATGGGGACAGGGGGCGCAGATACGCAGTATTTT.

The chain recombines TRBV7-8 with TRBJ2-7; no clear D. CDR1 is SGHVS and CDR2 is FQNEAQ in the germline V gene. V shed 7 bases and J shed 7 bases, with 20 bases lying between them. The CDR3 length is 14 residues. The CDR3 DNA is TGTGCCAGCACCAATGTGGGGTCATCGAGAGAGCAGTACTTC. As protein: CASTNVGSSREQYF.

This chain links TRBV7-2 with TRBJ1-5; D is ambiguous. Trimming shortened V by 1 base and J by 10 bases, and 11 bases separated the two germline ends. The CDR3 runs 13 residues. CDR1 is SGHTA, CDR2 FQGNSA, per germline. The CDR3 DNA sequence: TGTGCCAGCAGCTTAGGGACTATCAATCCCCAGCATTTT. Amino acids: CASSLGTINPQHF.

V is TRBV7-8 and J is TRBJ1-5; D may be TRBD1 (6 bases). V lost 2 bases to trimming and J lost 7 bases, with 15 bases between them. CDR3 length equals 15 residues. Germline CDR1 and CDR2: SGHVS and FQNEAQ. In DNA form, the CDR3 reads TGTGCCAGCAGCTTATGGGCAGGGGTTGGGCAGCCCCAGCATTTT. Translating gives CASSLWAGVGQPQHF. The full variable domain, with the rest looked up from reference TRBV7-8 and TRBJ1-5, is GAGVSQSPRYKVAKRGQDVALRCDPISGHVSLFWYQQALGQGPEFLTYFQNEAQLDKSGLPSDRFFAERPEGSVSTLKIQRTQQEDSAVYLCASSLWAGVGQPQHFGDGTRLSIL.

The V and J genes are TRBV4-2 and TRBJ2-4; tentative D call: TRBD1 (6 bases). Trimming shortened V by 1 base and J by 1 base, and 11 bases separated the two germline ends. Germline V lookup: CDR1 LGHNA, CDR2 YNFKEQ. CDR3 length: 16 amino acids. The DNA of the CDR3 is TGTGCCAGCAGCCAAGTTTCAGGGGATGCCAAAAACATTCAGTACTTC. This encodes CASSQVSGDAKNIQYF.

The rearrangement joins TRBV7-2 to TRBJ1-2; D is uncertain. V lost 8 bases, J lost 0 bases, and 16 bases lay in between. This CDR3 contains 15 residues. From germline, CDR1 is SGHTA and CDR2 FQGNSA. Here the CDR3 DNA reads TGTGCCAGCTACCACCCAAGTCAACCTAACTATGGCTACACCTTC. Translating gives CASYHPSQPNYGYTF. The full variable domain, with the rest looked up from reference TRBV7-2 and TRBJ1-2, is GAGVSQSPSNKVTEKGKDVELRCDPISGHTALYWYRQSLGQGLEFLIYFQGNSAPDKSGLPSDRFSAERTGGSVSTLTIQRTQQEDSAVYLCASYHPSQPNYGYTFGSGTRLTVV.

The CDR3 DNA reads as TGTGCCAGCAGCCAAGTGTCTGGAGCCTATGGCTACACCTTC. It encodes CASSQVSGAYGYTF. The chain links TRBV14 to TRBJ1-2; D call uncertain. V was trimmed by 1 base and J by 4 bases, leaving 10 bases between them. The V gene's germline CDR1 is SGHDN and CDR2 FVKESK. The CDR3 is made up of 14 amino acids.

J is TRBJ1-1 and V is TRBV27; D is ambiguous. V gave up 5 bases and J gave up 1 base, with 11 bases separating them. The CDR3 contains 14 residues. Germline loops: CDR1 MNHEY, CDR2 SMNVEV (reference sequence). In DNA, the CDR3 is TGTGCCAGCAGTGACCCGTGGGGGAACACTGAAGCTTTCTTT. It codes for CASSDPWGNTEAFF.

This sequence joins TRBV7-9 and TRBJ2-7; no clear D. V was pared by 4 bases and J by 2 bases, with 12 bases between. CDR3 length: 14 amino acids. From germline, CDR1 is SEHNR and CDR2 FQNEAQ (reference sequence). DNA of the CDR3: TGTGCCAGCAGCTCCCGGGTCTCCACCTACGAGCAGTACTTC. It codes for CASSSRVSTYEQYF.

This clone was counted between two and nine times. The chain links TRBV30 to TRBJ1-3; 7 positions agree with TRBD1. The CDR3 spans 15 residues. CDR1 GTSNPN and CDR2 SVGIG come from the germline V gene (reference sequence). Trimming cost V 1 base and J 2 bases; bases outside gene matches: 5. The CDR3 protein is CAWSATTGAGNTIYF. The CDR3 DNA follows: TGTGCCTGGAGTGCTACTACAGGGGCTGGAAACACCATATATTTT.

This chain uses TRBV5-1 with TRBJ2-1, with a possible D match to TRBD2 (5 bases). CDR1 SGHRS and CDR2 YFSETQ come from the germline V gene. This CDR3 has 15 amino acids. The V end lost 0 bases, the J end lost 3 bases, and 10 bases lay between the germline ends. CDR3 loop: CASSLGRAGYNEQFF. The CDR3 DNA sequence: TGCGCCAGCAGCTTGGGGCGGGCCGGCTACAATGAGCAGTTCTTC. The full variable domain, with the rest looked up from reference TRBV5-1 and TRBJ2-1, is KAGVTQTPRYLIKTRGQQVTLSCSPISGHRSVSWYQQTPGQGLQFLFEYFSETQRNKGNFPGRFSGRQFSNSRSEMNVSTLELGDSALYLCASSLGRAGYNEQFFGPGTRLTVL.

This chain uses TRBV25-1 with TRBJ1-4; D is unresolved. Trimming stripped 6 bases from V and 5 bases from J, with 7 bases between. CDR1 MGHDK and CDR2 SYGVNS come from the germline V gene. The CDR3 extends over 12 amino acids. CDR3 bases: TGTGCCAGCAGGGCTATGAATGAAAAACTGTTTTTT. It translates to CASRAMNEKLFF. The whole variable domain, filled in from reference TRBV25-1 and TRBJ1-4, reads EADIYQTPRYLVIGTGKKITLECSQTMGHDKMYWYQQDPGMELHLIHYSYGVNSTEKGDLSSESTVSRIRTEHFPLTLESARPSHTSQYLCASRAMNEKLFFGSGTQLSVL.

V usage is TRBV19 and J usage is TRBJ2-7; no definite D call. The CDR3 runs 14 residues. Germline CDR1 reads LNHDA; CDR2 reads SQIVND (reference sequence). V lost 2 bases, J lost 5 bases, and 13 bases lay in between. CDR3 nucleotides: TGTGCCAGTAGTATAAACCTCCTGGTTAACGAGCAGTACTTC. It is translated as CASSINLLVNEQYF.